These 12 T cell receptor beta chains originate from one sample sequenced in a study of spatial heterogeneity in lung cancer. Each CDR3 protein gets one entry after TCRdb re-called the 5' RACE reads with MiXCR. The sample carries approximately 110,000 distinct CDR3 sequences, 10% to 12% recorded once. The time point: blood at routine non-recurrence follow-up after resection. Sequenced here: PBMCs, sampled at follow-up. These receptors were collected from a female donor with early-stage non-small cell lung cancer.

The gene calls are TRBV27 and TRBJ2-6; D perhaps matches TRBD2 (5 bases). The V end lost 6 bases, the J end lost 0 bases, and 18 bases lay between the germline ends. Germline V gene sequence: CDR1 MNHEY, CDR2 SMNVEV (reference sequence). This CDR3 contains 18 residues. CDR3 nucleotides: TGTGCCAGCAGCAAAAGGGTAGGAGGTAACTCTGGGGCCAACGTCCTGACTTTC. This sequence encodes CASSKRVGGNSGANVLTF. The entire variable domain, with the rest obtained from reference TRBV27 and TRBJ2-6, is as follows: EAQVTQNPRYLITVTGKKLTVTCSQNMNHEYMSWYRQDPGLGLRQIYYSMNVEVTDKGDVPEGYKVSRKEKRNFPLILESPSPNQTSLYFCASSKRVGGNSGANVLTFGAGSRLTVL.

This clonotype was observed a single time. The chain couples TRBV7-3 to TRBJ2-1, with 8 bases fitting TRBD1. CDR1 is SGHTA and CDR2 is FQGTGA in the germline V gene. Trimming removed 5 bases from V and 9 bases from J; junction bases left unmatched: 9. The CDR3 is made up of 14 amino acids. The CDR3 DNA sequence: TGTGCCAGCAGCCTCGGGACAGGCGGCAGTGAGCAGTTCTTC. Translation: CASSLGTGGSEQFF.

A single count supports this clonotype. The chain recombines TRBV12-3 or TRBV12-4 with TRBJ1-1, with D uncertain. The V and J ends lost 6 bases and 1 base respectively, with 12 bases between them. The length of the CDR3 is 14 residues. The CDR3 loop is CASRADGQNTEAFF. CDR3 coding DNA: TGTGCCAGCAGGGCGGACGGTCAGAACACTGAAGCTTTCTTT.

The chain uses TRBV18 and TRBJ2-7, with D possibly matching TRBD2 (7 bases). The CDR3 length is 15 residues. In germline, CDR1 is KGHSH, CDR2 LQKENI. V was clipped by 6 bases and J by 3 bases, with 18 bases between them. The CDR3 here is CASSPSGGGLYEQYF. In nucleotides, the CDR3 is TGTGCCAGCTCCCCTTCAGGCGGGGGCCTCTACGAGCAGTACTTC.

The sample holds a few counts of this clonotype. The V gene is TRBV12-3 or TRBV12-4, the J gene TRBJ2-2, with D possibly TRBD1 on 5 matching bases. This CDR3 is 15 amino acids long. The ends were cut back, 6 bases at V and 0 bases at J, with 11 bases in the middle. In nucleotides, the CDR3 is TGTGCCAGCAGCAAAAGACAGCCGAACACCGGGGAGCTGTTTTTT. It specifies CASSKRQPNTGELFF.

This clonotype was observed a handful of times. The CDR3 nucleotides read TGTGCCAGCAGTCCCCGATTTGGCGGGAGGAACTATGAGCAGTTCTTC. Translating gives CASSPRFGGRNYEQFF. The chain carries TRBV6-2 or TRBV6-3 and TRBJ2-1; 8 bases map to TRBD2. There are 16 residues in the CDR3. After removal of 5 bases from V and 8 bases from J, the junction contained 14 bases not matched to a gene. CDR1 and CDR2 from the germline V gene are MNHEY and SVGEGT.

This clonotype was observed at least ten times. The CDR3 reads CASSPTNINYGYTF. The CDR3 DNA is TGTGCCAGCAGCCCGACGAATATTAACTATGGCTACACCTTC. The chain uses TRBV27 and TRBJ1-2; no definite D call. CDR1 is MNHEY, CDR2 SMNVEV, per germline (reference sequence). V gave up 6 bases and J gave up 1 base, with 12 bases separating them. This CDR3 is 14 amino acids long.

This chain joins TRBV24-1 and TRBJ2-3; D gene unclear. The CDR3 extends over 13 amino acids. V was clipped by 8 bases and J by 2 bases, with 10 bases between them. CDR1 and CDR2 (germline): KGHDR, SFDVKD. The CDR3 region is CATTGEATDTQYF. CDR3 DNA: TGTGCCACCACGGGCGAGGCCACAGATACGCAGTATTTT.

The sample holds a few counts of this clonotype. The chain recombines TRBV5-1 with TRBJ2-7, with D maybe TRBD1 (6 bases). This CDR3 comprises 16 residues. Per germline, CDR1 SGHRS and CDR2 YFSETQ. Deletions cut 4 bases from V and 6 bases from J, with 23 bases between. CDR3 DNA: TGCGCCAGCAGCCCAGGAGGACAGCGATTGGGGCTCGAGCAGTACGTC. Translation gives CASSPGGQRLGLEQYV.

This clonotype was observed many times. V and J are TRBV29-1 and TRBJ1-4, with D unresolved. V was pared by 7 bases and J by 7 bases, with 10 bases between. The CDR3 runs to 11 residues. Germline V lookup: CDR1 SQVTM, CDR2 ANQGSEA. In DNA, the CDR3 is TGCAGCGCTGCAGGCCCTGAAAAACTGTTTTTT. The encoded protein is CSAAGPEKLFF.

As regards this clonotype: This is likely an artifact of a read error, given a far larger clone one base away. J is TRBJ1-1 and V is TRBV18, with 7 bases aligning to TRBD1. Per the germline V gene, CDR1 is KGHSH and CDR2 is LQKENI. There are 14 residues in the CDR3. CDR3 in amino acids: CVSSPGQLNTEAFF. CDR3 nucleotide sequence: TGTGTCAGCTCGCCGGGACAGTTGAACACTGAAGCTTTCTTT.

In the case of this clonotype: One end of the junction fails to match germline, which may point to a read error. The rearrangement links TRBV7-3 to TRBJ2-5; D unclear. Germline V gene data show CDR1 as SGHTA and CDR2 as FQGTGA. This CDR3 is 9 amino acids long. CDR3 coding DNA: TGTGCCAGCACCTTCCTATGGGGCTTC. It codes for CASTFLWGF.